The table lists the clone carrying this TCR beta chain with a count of one. The antigen remains unidentified. The protocol was immunoSEQ multiplex PCR, while the TCRdb copy is restricted to in-frame clones and leaves out a portion. The repertoire has around 19,000 clones, about 86% of them found once; the top ten carry around a third. The CDR3 covers 12 residues. Germline assignment: CDR1 LNHDA and CDR2 SQIVND (reference sequence). Trimming stripped 6 bases from V and 5 bases from J, with 10 bases between. This specimen comes from a study of T cells in localized non-small cell lung cancer. Study findings and constraints: Sequencing involved a lone tumor region, leaving heterogeneity possible. A higher density of T cells in blood coincided with extended overall survival.

This sample comprised peripheral blood, obtained before any cancer treatment. The receptor's source is a male donor older than 55 with stage III lung adenocarcinoma. The chain has TRBV19 and TRBJ1-1; no clear D gene. CDR3 DNA: TGTGCCAGTAGGAGTCGGGGAACTGAAGCTTTCTTT. As protein: CASRSRGTEAFF. Looking up the rest from reference TRBV19 and TRBJ1-1 gives the full variable domain: DGGITQSPKYLFRKEGQNVTLSCEQNLNHDAMYWYRQDPGQGLRLIYYSQIVNDFQKGDIAEGYSVSREKKESFPLTVTSAQKNPTAFYLCASRSRGTEAFFGQGTRLTVV.